Each of the 10 T cell receptor beta chains below was sequenced from the same sample in a study of blood T cell repertoires in COVID-19. The protocol was immunoSEQ multiplex PCR, while the TCRdb copy is restricted to in-frame clones and leaves out a portion. The sample contains 250,000 to 300,000 clones, 87% of which appear only once. The sample taken for sequencing was peripheral blood. Every receptor here comes from a woman between 50 and 59 years old who had recovered from COVID-19.

The chain uses TRBV6-6 and TRBJ2-7, with TRBD1 matching 8 bases. Per germline, CDR1 MNHNY and CDR2 SVGAGI (reference sequence). This CDR3 is built from 14 residues. V dropped 4 bases and J dropped 3; count of bases not matched to a gene: 5. The CDR3 DNA is TGTGCCAGCAGTTCAGGGGGCTCTATCTACGAGCAGTACTTC. It specifies CASSSGGSIYEQYF.

The chain couples TRBV10-3 to TRBJ2-5; D call uncertain. With 1 base removed from V and 5 bases from J, the gap between germline ends came to 5 bases. There are 12 residues in the CDR3. Per the germline V gene, CDR1 is ENHRY and CDR2 is SYGVKD. Written as DNA, the CDR3 is TGTGCCATCAGTGAGTTTCAGGAGACCCAGTACTTC. Translated, it gives CAISEFQETQYF.

This chain uses TRBV18 with TRBJ1-1, with 7 bases lining up with TRBD1. From germline, CDR1 is KGHSH and CDR2 LQKENI. CDR3 size: 14 residues. V was clipped by 3 bases and J by 1 base; unmatched bases: 2. In nucleotides, the CDR3 is TGTGCCAGCTCACCTCGACAGGGGAACACTGAAGCTTTCTTT. It codes for CASSPRQGNTEAFF. Full variable domain (rest looked up from reference TRBV18 and TRBJ1-1): NAGVMQNPRHLVRRRGQEARLRCSPMKGHSHVYWYRQLPEEGLKFMVYLQKENIIDESGMPKERFSAEFPKEGPSILRIQQVVRGDSAAYFCASSPRQGNTEAFFGQGTRLTVV.

The chain uses TRBV4-3 and TRBJ2-7; 9 bases are a match to TRBD1. V dropped 3 bases and J dropped 3; count of bases not matched to a gene: 3. The germline CDR1 and CDR2 sequences are LGHNA and YSLEER. This CDR3 has 14 residues. CDR3: CASSHAGQGYEQYF. The CDR3 region has the DNA TGCGCCAGCAGCCATGCGGGACAGGGCTACGAGCAGTACTTC.

The chain couples TRBV19 to TRBJ2-1, with D possibly matching TRBD1 (6 bases). Trimming cost V 3 bases and J 3 bases, with 12 bases left between them. CDR3 size: 15 residues. Germline V CDR1 and CDR2: LNHDA, SQIVND (reference sequence). CDR3 region: CASSIQGPLYNEQFF. The CDR3 DNA sequence: TGTGCCAGTAGTATTCAGGGGCCTCTCTACAATGAGCAGTTCTTC.

The chain combines TRBV12-5 with TRBJ1-6, with D hard to call. CDR3 length equals 13 residues. V was clipped by 2 bases and J by 11 bases, with 10 bases between them. From germline, CDR1 is LGHNT and CDR2 FRNRAP. The CDR3 loop reads CASGLFPGAPLHF. The CDR3 DNA is TGTGCTAGTGGTTTGTTTCCCGGAGCACCCCTCCACTTT.

This chain links TRBV7-3 with TRBJ2-1, with 10 positions matching TRBD2. The CDR3 length is 12 residues. V lost 5 bases, J lost 11 bases, and 3 bases stayed unmatched. The V gene's germline CDR1 is SGHTA and CDR2 FQGTGA. CDR3 coding DNA: TGTGCCAGCAGCCGGACTAGCGGAAAGCAGTTCTTC. It yields the protein CASSRTSGKQFF.

The V call is TRBV19, the J call TRBJ1-5; 8 bases map to TRBD1. In germline, CDR1 is LNHDA, CDR2 SQIVND (reference sequence). CDR3 length: 16 residues. The ends lost 3 bases at V and 2 bases at J; junction bases unmatched: 6. CDR3 DNA sequence: TGTGCCAGTAGTATCGCGACAGGGGCAGGCAATCAGCCCCAGCATTTT. Translating it yields CASSIATGAGNQPQHF.

The J gene is TRBJ1-5, the V gene TRBV3-1 (or the pseudogene TRBV3-2); D is perhaps TRBD1 (5 bases). CDR3 length equals 13 residues. The ends were cut back, 2 bases at V and 6 bases at J, with 8 bases in the middle. Germline CDR1 LGHDT, CDR2 YNNKEL (reference sequence). The CDR3 nucleotides read TGTGCCAGCAGCCAATTGGGGGGTCAGCCCCAGCATTTT. As protein: CASSQLGGQPQHF.

In its sample, this clone was seen once. One junction end does not reproduce the germline sequence, and a read error may be involved. The J gene is TRBJ2-7, the V gene TRBV7-7; 9 bases are shared with TRBD2. This CDR3 contains 15 residues. Germline V gives CDR1 SSHAT, CDR2 FNYEAQ (reference sequence). The CDR3 DNA reads as TGTGCTAGCAGCCCCGGCGGGGGGGAGACCTACGAGCAGTACTTC. It encodes CASSPGGGETYEQYF.